This entry describes one TCR beta chain. Its antigen is not identified. Genomic DNA served as template for TCR beta VDJ and CDR3 profiling. TCRdb processed the reads anew with MiXCR; each CDR3 protein has one entry. Here the sample spans approximately 250,000 distinct CDR3 sequences, approximately 79% being singletons. The source of the sample is a study of CD8+CD57+ T cells in acquired aplastic anemia. The wider study: Sorted CD4+ and CD8+ cells gave a mean 3.2 ug DNA, range 0.2 to 27.4 ug. Study-level findings and limits: Overlapping CD8+ CDR3 repertoires of patients and controls contained under 35 shared sequences.

The patients chosen for sequencing had shown expansion of CD8+CD57+ cells (detected by flow cytometry). Every patient presented with severe acquired aplastic anemia. At the time of blood sampling, patients had not yet received any therapy. Looked up from germline, CDR1 is SGHTA and CDR2 is FQGTGA. There are 15 residues in the CDR3. V was pared by 5 bases and J by 1 base, with 14 bases between. This sequence was found in a human donor with aplastic anemia. The gene calls are TRBV7-3 and TRBJ1-1; D is undetermined. Sequenced input: sorted CD4+, CD8+, or CD8+CD57+ T cells (not recorded which) from PBMCs. CDR3 residues: CASSVDLAGNTEAFF. The CDR3 coding sequence is TGTGCCAGCAGCGTGGATCTGGCGGGGAACACTGAAGCTTTCTTT.